This T cell receptor beta chain was captured by sequencing in a study of T cell responses to AZD1222 COVID-19 vaccine. Regarding this clone: Its cognate antigen is unknown.

The CDR3 consists of 15 residues. CDR1 is KGHDR, CDR2 SFDVKD, per germline. V was pared by 3 bases and J by 7 bases, with 15 bases between. The protocol was immunoSEQ multiplex PCR, while the TCRdb copy is restricted to in-frame clones and leaves out a portion. This repertoire shows 75,000 to 100,000 clones, about 89% found once; its top ten account for approximately 7.5%. Study results and limitations: Dominant at 160-218 and 743-854, vaccine-associated CD4 TCRs also spanned spike.

The chain is built from TRBV24-1 and TRBJ2-1; D may be TRBD2 (6 bases). This specimen was peripheral blood, taken on day 0 of AZD1222 vaccination. The sequence derives from an adult in good health. In DNA, the CDR3 is TGTGCCACCAGTGATGTCGGGAGTTGGTCGAATGAGCAGTTCTTC. This gives the protein CATSDVGSWSNEQFF.